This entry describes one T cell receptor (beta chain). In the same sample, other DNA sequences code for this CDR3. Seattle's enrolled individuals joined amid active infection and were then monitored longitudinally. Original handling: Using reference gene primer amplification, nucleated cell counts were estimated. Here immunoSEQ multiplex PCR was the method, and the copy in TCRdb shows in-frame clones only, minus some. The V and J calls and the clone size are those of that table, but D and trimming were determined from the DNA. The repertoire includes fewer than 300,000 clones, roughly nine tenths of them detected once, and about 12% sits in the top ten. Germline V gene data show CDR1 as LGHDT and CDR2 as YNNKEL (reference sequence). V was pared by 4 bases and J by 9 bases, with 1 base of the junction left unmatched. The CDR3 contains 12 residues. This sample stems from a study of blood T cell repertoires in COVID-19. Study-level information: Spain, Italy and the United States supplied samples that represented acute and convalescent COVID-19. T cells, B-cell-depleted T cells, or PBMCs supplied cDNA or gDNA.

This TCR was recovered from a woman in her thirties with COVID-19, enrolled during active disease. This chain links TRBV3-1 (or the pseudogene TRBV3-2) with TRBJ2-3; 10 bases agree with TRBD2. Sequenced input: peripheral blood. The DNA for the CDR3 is TGTGCCAGCAGCCCTAGCGGGGGAACGCAGTATTTT. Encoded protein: CASSPSGGTQYF.